Following are 31 T cell receptor beta chains from one sample sequenced in a study of blood T cell repertoires in COVID-19. TCRdb's table, derived via immunoSEQ multiplex PCR, lists solely in-frame clones and lacks some. Seen here are around 290,000 clones, roughly 90% observed once, and the top ten hold around 1%. Sequencing input: PBMCs or T cells enriched from blood (not recorded which). Every receptor here comes from a woman in her twenties or thirties who had recovered from COVID-19.

Only a few counts were recorded for this clone. The V gene is TRBV18, the J gene TRBJ2-7; D might be TRBD2 (7 bases). The germline CDR1 and CDR2 sequences are KGHSH and LQKENI. There are 14 residues in the CDR3. Trimming removed 6 bases from V and 2 bases from J, with 14 bases in between. CDR3 DNA: TGTGCCAGCTCGGCGGGGGCGCAAACCTACGAGCAGTACTTC. This gives the protein CASSAGAQTYEQYF.

The rearrangement uses TRBV30 and TRBJ2-1; D possibly corresponds to TRBD2 (6 bases). Germline CDR1 GTSNPN, CDR2 SVGIG (reference sequence). Trimming took off 3 bases at V and 0 bases at J, with 15 bases between the two ends. This CDR3 has 16 residues. CDR3: CAWRRGPMSSYNEQFF. In DNA form, the CDR3 reads TGTGCCTGGAGGCGGGGCCCCATGAGCTCCTACAATGAGCAGTTCTTC.

The chain uses TRBV27 and TRBJ1-2; D possibly corresponds to TRBD1 (6 bases). The CDR3 loop spans 14 amino acids. Trimming cost V 7 bases and J 0 bases, with 12 bases left between them. Per germline, CDR1 MNHEY and CDR2 SMNVEV (reference sequence). The CDR3 here is CASTNRAANYGYTF. CDR3 nucleotides: TGTGCCAGCACGAACAGGGCGGCTAACTATGGCTACACCTTC.

The V gene is TRBV2, the J gene TRBJ2-2, with TRBD1 matching 8 bases. This CDR3 has 16 residues. The trim removed 3 bases at V and 7 bases at J, leaving 10 bases unmatched. The germline gives CDR1 SNHLY, CDR2 FYNNEI. The CDR3 bases are TGTGCCAGCAGTGACGGGGCAGGGGGCAAGTTCGGGGAGCTGTTTTTT. Translating gives CASSDGAGGKFGELFF.

This clone occurred a few times. V and J are TRBV18 and TRBJ2-1, with D uncertain. The CDR3 is made up of 16 amino acids. Trimming left V 4 bases short and J 4 bases short, with 17 bases between. Looked up from germline, CDR1 is KGHSH and CDR2 is LQKENI. CDR3 coding DNA: TGTGCCAGCTCACGGTCGGGTGTCGGAAGTTACAATGAGCAGTTCTTC. Its translation: CASSRSGVGSYNEQFF.

The V gene is TRBV28, the J gene TRBJ2-1; TRBD2 is a possible D gene (5 bases). Trimming removed 8 bases at V and 5 bases at J, with 16 bases between. CDR3 size: 14 residues. Germline CDR1 is MDHEN and CDR2 is SYDVKM. The CDR3 is CASGGSGPNNEQFF. The CDR3 DNA reads TGTGCCAGCGGTGGAAGCGGTCCCAACAATGAGCAGTTCTTC. Full variable domain (outside the CDR3, taken from reference TRBV28 and TRBJ2-1): DVKVTQSSRYLVKRTGEKVFLECVQDMDHENMFWYRQDPGLGLRLIYFSYDVKMKEKGDIPEGYSVSREKKERFSLILESASTNQTSMYLCASGGSGPNNEQFFGPGTRLTVL.

The gene calls are TRBV2 and TRBJ1-5; 7 nucleotides agree with TRBD1. Losses at the gene ends were 6 bases for V and 2 bases for J; bases not matched to a gene: 7. The germline gives CDR1 SNHLY, CDR2 FYNNEI. The CDR3 contains 15 residues. This CDR3 is CASRNRGSGNQPQHF. The CDR3 coding sequence is TGTGCCAGCAGAAACAGGGGTTCGGGCAATCAGCCCCAGCATTTT. The variable domain in full, with the rest retrieved from reference TRBV2 and TRBJ1-5, is EPEVTQTPSHQVTQMGQEVILRCVPISNHLYFYWYRQILGQKVEFLVSFYNNEISEKSEIFDDQFSVERPDGSNFTLKIRSTKLEDSAMYFCASRNRGSGNQPQHFGDGTRLSIL.

The rearrangement joins TRBV7-2 to TRBJ1-6; no clear D gene. This CDR3 comprises 18 residues. Germline-derived CDR1 and CDR2 are SGHTA and FQGNSA. V was clipped by 5 bases and J by 1 base, with 18 bases between them. The CDR3 reads CASSNPPEGFSYNSPLHF. The CDR3 DNA follows: TGTGCCAGCAGCAACCCTCCCGAGGGCTTTTCCTATAATTCACCCCTCCACTTT.

V and J are TRBV2 and TRBJ1-5; 10 bases are a match to TRBD1. The germline V gene encodes CDR1 SNHLY and CDR2 FYNNEI. The CDR3 is 16 residues long. Trimming took 3 bases from V and 10 from J; bases not matched to a gene: 12. The CDR3, as DNA: TGTGCCAGCAGTGAGATGGGGACAGGGGTAGGGGAACCCCAGCATTTT. It encodes CASSEMGTGVGEPQHF.

This rearrangement joins TRBV28 to TRBJ2-3; 7 bases match TRBD2. The germline V gene encodes CDR1 MDHEN and CDR2 SYDVKM. The CDR3 contains 14 residues. With 3 bases clipped from V and 5 bases from J, the junction kept 5 bases outside the gene matches. The CDR3: CASSLAGVGDTQYF. Written as DNA, the CDR3 is TGTGCCAGCAGTTTGGCGGGAGTGGGAGATACGCAGTATTTT.

This chain connects TRBV7-9 to TRBJ2-7, with D possibly TRBD2 on 5 matching bases. This CDR3 has 14 amino acids. From germline, CDR1 is SEHNR and CDR2 FQNEAQ (reference sequence). V lost 4 bases and J lost 10, with 20 bases in between. CDR3 sequence: CASSSEAHFSPQYF. DNA for the CDR3: TGTGCCAGCAGCTCGGAGGCCCATTTTTCCCCCCAGTACTTC.

The chain joins TRBV7-3 to TRBJ1-5; 9 bases align to TRBD1. The CDR3 sequence is 17 residues long. V was pared by 5 bases and J by 6 bases, with 14 bases of the junction left unmatched. Germline V gene sequence: CDR1 SGHTA, CDR2 FQGTGA. The CDR3 protein is CASSLFARDRDGQPQHF. CDR3 nucleotide sequence: TGTGCCAGCAGCCTCTTTGCCAGGGACAGGGACGGTCAGCCCCAGCATTTT.

This rearrangement joins TRBV7-3 to TRBJ2-3; 8 bases line up with TRBD2. J lost 2 bases, V lost 5 bases, and 6 bases had no gene match. CDR1 and CDR2 (germline): SGHTA, FQGTGA. This CDR3 contains 15 residues. CDR3 DNA: TGTGCCAGCAGCCCCGGGGGGGCCGACACAGATACGCAGTATTTT. Its protein product is CASSPGGADTDTQYF.

The rearrangement joins TRBV11-2 to TRBJ1-4; 7 bases are a match to TRBD1. V lost 0 bases, J lost 4 bases, and 5 bases stayed unmatched. This CDR3 region has 16 residues. Germline lookup yields CDR1 SGHAT and CDR2 FQNNGV. Written as DNA, the CDR3 is TGTGCCAGCAGCTTAGACAGGGGGACGAATAATGAAAAACTGTTTTTT. It codes for CASSLDRGTNNEKLFF.

V gene TRBV19 combines with J gene TRBJ1-1; D is uncertain. Germline loops: CDR1 LNHDA, CDR2 SQIVND (reference sequence). The germline V and J ends were trimmed by 0 bases and 5 bases, with 10 bases remaining between them. This CDR3 region has 14 residues. This CDR3 is CASSIDLEGTEAFF. Written as DNA, the CDR3 is TGTGCCAGTAGTATAGACCTTGAGGGAACTGAAGCTTTCTTT.

This clone was seen a few times. The V call is TRBV4-3, the J call TRBJ1-4, with unresolved D. Trimming removed 4 bases at V and 8 bases at J, with 14 bases between. The CDR3 has 14 amino acids. Germline loops: CDR1 LGHNA, CDR2 YSLEER. For the CDR3, the DNA is TGCGCCAGCAGCCGAGCGAGATTGCGGGAAAAACTGTTTTTT. As protein: CASSRARLREKLFF.

This chain connects TRBV30 to TRBJ2-7; D ambiguous. Germline CDR1 is GTSNPN and CDR2 is SVGIG (reference sequence). This CDR3 contains 12 residues. Deletions cut 0 bases from V and 2 bases from J, with 5 bases between. The CDR3 region has the DNA TGTGCCTGGAGTGTCCTCCCCTACGAGCAGTACTTC. Amino acids: CAWSVLPYEQYF.

The chain recombines TRBV4-1 with TRBJ1-2; D perhaps matches TRBD1 (6 bases). CDR3 length: 13 residues. CDR1 is MGHRA and CDR2 is YSYEKL in the germline V gene. V lost 1 base and J lost 8, with 11 bases in between. CDR3 DNA sequence: TGCGCCAGCAGCCAAGTTCAGGGGACCGGCTACACCTTC. Translated: CASSQVQGTGYTF.

This clone has just a few counts. The rearrangement links TRBV9 to TRBJ2-1; 8 nucleotides match TRBD2. The CDR3 length is 16 residues. V shed 4 bases and J 4 bases; nucleotides not matched to a gene: 10. The germline V gene has CDR1 SGDLS and CDR2 YYNGEE. In nucleotides, the CDR3 is TGTGCCAGCAGCCCATCGGGGGGGCGGGGTTACAATGAGCAGTTCTTC. It translates to CASSPSGGRGYNEQFF.

V and J are TRBV21-1 and TRBJ1-6; the table calls TRBD1, which could not be checked here. TRBV21-1 is a documented pseudogene. The CDR3 runs 18 residues. Written as DNA, the CDR3 is TGTGCCAGCAGCAAACTCAGGGGGGACAGGACGATCAATTCACCCCTCCACTTT. This sequence encodes CASSKLRGDRTINSPLHF.

The chain couples TRBV9 to TRBJ2-1; 9 bases map to TRBD2. V shed 3 bases, J shed 2 bases, and the junction held 3 bases outside the gene matches. Germline CDR1 reads SGDLS; CDR2 reads YYNGEE. The CDR3 is 15 amino acids. CDR3 loop: CASSEAGGPYNEQFF. The CDR3 DNA follows: TGTGCCAGCAGCGAGGCGGGGGGGCCCTACAATGAGCAGTTCTTC. Full variable domain (outside the CDR3, taken from reference TRBV9 and TRBJ2-1): DSGVTQTPKHLITATGQRVTLRCSPRSGDLSVYWYQQSLDQGLQFLIQYYNGEERAKGNILERFSAQQFPDLHSELNLSSLELGDSALYFCASSEAGGPYNEQFFGPGTRLTVL.

The gene calls are TRBV2 and TRBJ1-1, with 7 bases matching TRBD1. Germline V gene sequence: CDR1 SNHLY, CDR2 FYNNEI. This CDR3 contains 14 residues. Trimming took 4 bases from V and 5 from J; bases not matched to a gene: 7. The CDR3 DNA follows: TGTGCCAGCAGTGCCCACACAGGGGAGACTGAAGCTTTCTTT. It is translated as CASSAHTGETEAFF.

This chain uses TRBV28 with TRBJ2-5, with TRBD1 matching over 9 bases. V was clipped by 9 bases and J by 2 bases; unmatched bases: 7. This CDR3 has 14 residues. Germline V gives CDR1 MDHEN, CDR2 SYDVKM. The CDR3 sequence is CASSTGGKQETQYF. In DNA form, the CDR3 reads TGTGCCAGTTCGACAGGGGGAAAACAAGAGACCCAGTACTTC.

V gene TRBV29-1 combines with J gene TRBJ1-1; TRBD1 agrees at 7 bases. The V gene's germline CDR1 is SQVTM and CDR2 ANQGSEA. J lost 4 bases, V lost 6 bases, and 2 bases had no gene match. This CDR3 is built from 11 residues. In nucleotides, the CDR3 is TGCAGCGTGAGGGACAGCACTGAAGCTTTCTTT. Translating it yields CSVRDSTEAFF.

V gene TRBV5-1 combines with J gene TRBJ2-5; unclear D gene. V was cut by 0 bases and J by 3 bases, with 12 bases left in between. This CDR3 is built from 15 residues. Germline loops: CDR1 SGHRS, CDR2 YFSETQ. CDR3 DNA: TGCGCCAGCAGCTTGGCTGAGCTAGATGAAGAGACCCAGTACTTC. Translating gives CASSLAELDEETQYF.

The chain employs TRBV5-1 and TRBJ1-1, with D perhaps matching TRBD1 (5 bases). Trimming pared 7 bases from V and 4 bases from J, leaving 17 bases between. This CDR3 region has 14 residues. Germline V lookup: CDR1 SGHRS, CDR2 YFSETQ. CDR3 protein: CASCPGPQGTEAFF. Here the CDR3 DNA reads TGCGCCAGCTGCCCCGGACCCCAGGGCACTGAAGCTTTCTTT.

The chain links TRBV5-1 to TRBJ2-5; D uncertain. V lost 3 bases to trimming and J lost 3 bases, with 6 bases between them. CDR3 length equals 12 residues. CDR1 SGHRS and CDR2 YFSETQ come from the germline V gene. CDR3 in DNA: TGCGCCAGCAGCTCCCCGGAAGAGACCCAGTACTTC. It yields the protein CASSSPEETQYF.

The chain employs TRBV28 and TRBJ2-7, with 10 bases matching TRBD1. CDR1 is MDHEN and CDR2 is SYDVKM in the germline V gene. Losses at the gene ends were 5 bases for V and 5 bases for J; bases not matched to a gene: 6. The CDR3 has 14 residues. CDR3 in DNA: TGTGCCAGCAGTCTAACGGGACAGGGGAACGAGCAGTACTTC. Amino acid sequence: CASSLTGQGNEQYF.

Remarks on this clone: The sample has other DNA sequences that encode this CDR3 too. The chain is built from TRBV9 and TRBJ2-2, with no clear D. The CDR3 loop spans 12 amino acids. Germline values: CDR1 SGDLS, CDR2 YYNGEE. Trimming left V 0 bases short and J 7 bases short, with 4 bases between. The chain's CDR3 is CASSVVYGELFF. CDR3 DNA: TGTGCCAGCAGCGTAGTCTACGGGGAGCTGTTTTTT.

The chain joins TRBV7-8 to TRBJ1-5, with a possible D match to TRBD1 (6 bases). From germline, CDR1 is SGHVS and CDR2 FQNEAQ. The CDR3 covers 16 residues. V was pared by 5 bases and J by 5 bases, with 19 bases between. CDR3 loop: CASSVTLRQEYQPQHF. CDR3 bases: TGTGCCAGCAGCGTCACGCTGCGACAGGAATATCAGCCCCAGCATTTT.

This chain connects TRBV7-9 to TRBJ2-1, with TRBD1 identical over 8 bases. The CDR3 totals 15 residues. Unmatched junction bases numbered 8, after V lost 5 bases and J lost 5 bases. Germline V gene sequence: CDR1 SEHNR, CDR2 FQNEAQ (reference sequence). The CDR3 nucleotides are TGTGCCAGCAGCCTACCCCAGGGGGCGGACAATGAGCAGTTCTTC. Translated, it gives CASSLPQGADNEQFF.